Here is one T cell receptor beta chain with its context. Its antigen is currently not known. Qualities for individual bases were not recorded, and no much larger clone is one base off. This sample was included in a study of blood T cell repertoires in COVID-19 (TCRdb year 2020). Notes on the research overall: The collaborator samples originated in the United States, Italy and Spain and spanned the acute and convalescent phases of COVID-19. The material from the prospective study consisted of cDNA or gDNA derived from T cells, B-cell-depleted T cells, or PBMCs. Deeply sampled blood TCRbeta repertoires from subjects exposed to, actively infected with, or recovered from COVID-19 were included in the dataset. The repertoires were released in a freely available public database intended as a resource for research on the immune response to SARS-CoV-2. Samples came from the ongoing ImmuneRACE study (first 160 participants) plus 1,254 subjects from 6 global collaborators. Nearly every sample came with metadata listing a de-identified subject ID, COVID-19 status, age in years and sex. Where available, HLA class I and class II types were obtained from metadata supplied by the sample provider rather than from assay-based typing.

TCRbeta CDR3 regions were amplified from genomic DNA by means of the immunoSEQ Assay, a bias-controlled multiplex PCR. Per the source publication's procedure: The number of nucleated cells in each sample was estimated from the amplification of reference gene primers within the assay. Sequence reads were collapsed and filtered to measure the absolute abundance of every unique TCRbeta CDR3 rearrangement. For each sample, productive Simpson clonality was calculated by taking the square root of Simpson's diversity index across productive rearrangements. TCRdb stores this immuneACCESS table with in-frame sequences only. Part of the clones is absent; in the studies checked, under half of the shortfall reflects unresolved V genes, and no reason is known for the rest. V and J calls and clone size are as listed in that table; D and trimming were resolved from the DNA. This sample holds about 170,000 clones; less than 90% were observed only once. The ten largest clonotypes hold about a quarter of the sample.

Each collaborating institution followed its own protocols to collect whole blood in K2EDTA tubes. For TCRbeta analysis, collaborators shipped samples in one of three forms: frozen whole blood, isolated PBMCs, or DNA extracted from either of those sample types. Based on the germline V gene, the CDR1 and CDR2 sequences are WSHSY and SAAADI. The germline V end is reduced by 10 bases and the J end by 7 bases; junction bases left unmatched: 10. CDR3 length: 12 amino acids, cysteine to valine. Kept here is only the CDR3 DNA, which spans 36 bases and is read in frame from base 1. Findings and caveats that apply to the study as a whole: How much clinical and demographic metadata was included differed by source and by participant, and the metadata was provided uncurated.

The chain links TRBV10-2 with TRBJ2-7; 7 of the junction bases match TRBD1. The sequencing sample was made of peripheral blood. The TCR sequence derives from a man aged 55 to 70 with acute or convalescent COVID-19. The base sequence is TGCGCCACCCGGATGTCGACAGGGGAGCAGTACGTC. This sequence encodes CATRMSTGEQYV.